These 12 T cell receptor beta chains were sequenced from one sample in a study of neurological immune-mediated disorders. Indicated time point: longitudinal time-point 3. One entry per CDR3 protein results from TCRdb running MiXCR on the 5' RACE reads. The sample carries roughly 42,000 distinct CDR3 sequences, roughly 14% recorded once. Sequenced material: PBMCs. The source is a man aged 25-45 years in good health.

In the case of this clonotype: A much larger clone differs by one base, so this may be a read error. The chain joins TRBV25-1 to TRBJ1-2; D may be TRBD1 (5 bases). Germline V gene data show CDR1 as MGHDK and CDR2 as SYGVNS. The CDR3 sequence is 14 residues long. CDR3 sequence reads: CASSGRGLNYGYNF. For the CDR3, the DNA is TGTGCCAGCAGTGGCCGGGGACTCAACTATGGCTACAACTTC.

This clonotype was counted at least ten times. This sequence joins TRBV11-2 and TRBJ1-3; D call uncertain. V lost 1 base and J 2 bases, leaving 12 bases between the germline ends. The germline CDR1 and CDR2 sequences are SGHAT and FQNNGV. The CDR3 is 16 residues long. The CDR3 region is CASSLAPGRTGNTIYF. The CDR3 bases are TGTGCCAGCAGCTTAGCCCCCGGACGGACTGGAAACACCATATATTTT.

This clonotype was picked up many times. This chain connects TRBV5-1 to TRBJ2-1; D not certain. The CDR3 is made up of 18 amino acids. The V and J ends lost 4 bases and 0 bases respectively, with 20 bases between them. CDR1 is SGHRS and CDR2 is YFSETQ in the germline V gene. The CDR3 reads CASSPLGRQNNSYNEQFF. Written as DNA, the CDR3 is TGCGCCAGCAGCCCCCTAGGGCGGCAAAATAACTCCTACAATGAGCAGTTCTTC.

By frequency in the sample, this clonotype is medium-sized (0.01 to 0.1%). The chain combines TRBV5-1 with TRBJ2-7; TRBD1 matches at 8 bases. CDR1 and CDR2 (germline): SGHRS, YFSETQ. The V and J ends lost 7 bases and 0 bases, in that order; junction bases with no gene match: 6. The CDR3 is 14 amino acids. CDR3 in amino acids: CASRTGGPSYEQYF. For the CDR3, the DNA is TGCGCCAGCCGAACAGGGGGACCCTCCTACGAGCAGTACTTC. Full variable domain (rest looked up from reference TRBV5-1 and TRBJ2-7): KAGVTQTPRYLIKTRGQQVTLSCSPISGHRSVSWYQQTPGQGLQFLFEYFSETQRNKGNFPGRFSGRQFSNSRSEMNVSTLELGDSALYLCASRTGGPSYEQYFGPGTRLTVT.

This clonotype ranks as medium-sized (0.01 to 0.1%). The chain links TRBV20-1 to TRBJ2-5; D gene ambiguous. This CDR3 has 15 amino acids. Trimming took off 0 bases at V and 0 bases at J, with 11 bases between the two ends. CDR1 is DFQATT, CDR2 SNEGSKA, per germline (reference sequence). The CDR3, as DNA: TGCAGTGCTAGAGATAGTAAAGAAAACCAAGAGACCCAGTACTTC. Its translation: CSARDSKENQETQYF.

This clonotype was seen ten or more times. The chain recombines TRBV28 with TRBJ2-2; D uncertain. V gave up 6 bases and J gave up 0 bases, with 5 bases separating them. This CDR3 contains 13 residues. CDR1 and CDR2 (germline): MDHEN, SYDVKM. CDR3 sequence (DNA): TGTGCCAGCAGATCGACGAACACCGGGGAGCTGTTTTTT. Amino acids: CASRSTNTGELFF.

At least ten counts were recorded for this clonotype. V and J are TRBV20-1 and TRBJ1-2, with TRBD1 identical over 10 bases. The CDR3 covers 14 residues. In germline, CDR1 is DFQATT, CDR2 SNEGSKA (reference sequence). V lost 5 bases and J lost 7; bases outside the gene matches: 10. Written as DNA, the CDR3 is TGCAGTGCTGGCAGACAGGGGGCAGCTGGTGGCTACACCTTC. It yields the protein CSAGRQGAAGGYTF.

Ten or more counts support this clonotype. The junction departs from the called germline gene at one end, perhaps through a read error. This chain uses TRBV20-1 with TRBJ2-4; D not certain. The germline gives CDR1 DFQATT, CDR2 SNEGSKA (reference sequence). This CDR3 has 13 amino acids. CDR3 in amino acids: CSARVPAKNIQYF. The CDR3 coding sequence is TGCAGCGCTAGGGTCCCAGCCAAAAACATTCAGTACTTC.

This chain uses TRBV5-1 with TRBJ2-2; 9 bases line up with TRBD2. J lost 4 bases, V lost 4 bases, and 11 bases had no gene match. CDR3 length: 17 residues. Germline assignment: CDR1 SGHRS and CDR2 YFSETQ. This CDR3 is CASSGPGLAASTGELFF. As DNA, the CDR3 is TGCGCCAGCAGCGGACCGGGACTAGCCGCTAGCACCGGGGAGCTGTTTTTT. The full variable domain, its missing parts supplied by reference TRBV5-1 and TRBJ2-2, is KAGVTQTPRYLIKTRGQQVTLSCSPISGHRSVSWYQQTPGQGLQFLFEYFSETQRNKGNFPGRFSGRQFSNSRSEMNVSTLELGDSALYLCASSGPGLAASTGELFFGEGSRLTVL.

There are many counts of this clonotype. The CDR3 sequence is CASSYPRAGGGKNEQFF. The CDR3 DNA is TGTGCCAGCAGCTATCCCCGAGCGGGAGGTGGAAAAAATGAGCAGTTCTTC. The rearrangement joins TRBV7-6 to TRBJ2-1, with 9 nucleotides matching TRBD2. The CDR3 is 17 residues long. V lost 4 bases, J lost 7 bases, and 14 bases stayed unmatched. The germline CDR1 and CDR2 sequences are SGHVS and FNYEAQ.

This clonotype was found many times. The V gene is TRBV6-6, the J gene TRBJ2-3, with 9 nucleotides matching TRBD2. Per germline, CDR1 MNHNY and CDR2 SVGAGI (reference sequence). This CDR3 has 16 residues. With V trimmed by 6 bases and J by 6 bases, 13 bases remained unmatched. Here the CDR3 reads CASRLGLAHSPDTQYF. DNA of the CDR3: TGTGCCAGCAGGCTGGGACTAGCCCACTCACCCGATACGCAGTATTTT.

This clonotype showed up many times. The chain links TRBV20-1 to TRBJ2-7, with unresolved D. Trimming stripped 3 bases from V and 3 bases from J, with 9 bases between. CDR3 length equals 12 residues. Germline V CDR1 and CDR2: DFQATT, SNEGSKA (reference sequence). As DNA, the CDR3 is TGCAGTGCTAGGGGTAACAGCTACGAGCAGTACTTC. Its protein product is CSARGNSYEQYF.